This TCR beta chain stems from a study of identical twins. The CDR3 runs to 11 residues. Germline assignment: CDR1 MNHNY and CDR2 SVGAGI (reference sequence). Every sampled donor was Caucasian and healthy. TCRdb redid the calling of the 5' RACE reads with MiXCR, one entry per CDR3 protein. The sample consists of 1,800,000 or so distinct CDR3 sequences, 25% to 35% of them appearing once. Broader study findings: Invariant MAIT and iNKT cells may have partly biased zero-insertion analyses. While abundant cord blood beta clonotypes carried fewer insertions, memory repertoires showed no such pattern.

Details on this clonotype: Its antigen is not identified. This may be a read error, as it is one base from a much larger clone.

The chain joins TRBV6-6 to TRBJ1-2, with D uncertain. The sequence came from a newborn girl in good health. Sequenced input: cord blood. The CDR3: CASSPAYDYTF. CDR3 nucleotides: TGTGCCAGCAGTCCTGCCTATGACTACACCTTC.